The rows below give T cell receptor beta chains drawn from one sample of a study of cytomegalovirus exposure and HLA in healthy donors. Method: immunoSEQ multiplex PCR; TCRdb's copy keeps in-frame clones and lacks some. The sample gives approximately 200,000 clones, around three quarters of which show up once; 1.5% to 2% is in the top ten. The sequenced material came from PBMCs. Source of these receptors: a man aged 30-40 years in good health and CMV-seronegative. Both conserved end residues are part of each CDR3. D genes are given only for firm matches. Rows may omit the clone size; those that give it use once, few, many or a size class.

j_gene: TRBJ1-5; d_gene: .; abundance: .; v_gene: TRBV23-1; CDR3aa: CASRRGDSNQPQHF
j_gene: TRBJ2-2; d_gene: .; abundance: few; v_gene: TRBV9; CDR3aa: CASSVSGYGTGELFF
j_gene: TRBJ2-7; d_gene: .; abundance: .; v_gene: TRBV5-1; CDR3aa: CASREPGGLEQYF
j_gene: TRBJ1-1; d_gene: .; abundance: .; v_gene: TRBV30; CDR3aa: CAWSGGRNTEAFF
j_gene: TRBJ2-7; d_gene: .; abundance: .; v_gene: TRBV5-6; CDR3aa: CASSSYRDYEQYF
j_gene: TRBJ2-7; d_gene: .; abundance: .; v_gene: TRBV10-3; CDR3aa: CAISYTGPNEQYF
j_gene: TRBJ2-2; d_gene: TRBD2; abundance: .; v_gene: TRBV7-2; CDR3aa: CASSLEASGYGTGELFF
j_gene: TRBJ1-1; d_gene: .; abundance: few; v_gene: TRBV19; CDR3aa: CASGPGFNTEAFF
j_gene: TRBJ2-7; d_gene: TRBD2; abundance: .; v_gene: TRBV27; CDR3aa: CASSSAGVVYEQYF
j_gene: TRBJ2-7; d_gene: .; abundance: .; v_gene: TRBV15; CDR3aa: CATSRARGRSYEQYF
j_gene: TRBJ1-1; d_gene: TRBD1; abundance: .; v_gene: TRBV19; CDR3aa: CASRRGTGGRVSEAFF
j_gene: TRBJ2-7; d_gene: .; abundance: .; v_gene: TRBV30; CDR3aa: CAWRKEAYEQYF
j_gene: TRBJ1-2; d_gene: .; abundance: .; v_gene: TRBV19; CDR3aa: CASSIDSFRDGYTF
j_gene: TRBJ1-1; d_gene: TRBD1; abundance: .; v_gene: TRBV29-1; CDR3aa: CSVSGDSGAFF
j_gene: TRBJ1-3; d_gene: .; abundance: .; v_gene: TRBV7-9; CDR3aa: CASSSIQGSGQIGGNTIYF
j_gene: TRBJ2-7; d_gene: TRBD1; abundance: .; v_gene: TRBV10-3; CDR3aa: CAISAGLGGTGVEQYF
j_gene: TRBJ1-3; d_gene: .; abundance: .; v_gene: TRBV6-5; CDR3aa: CASSLELTLGNTIYF
j_gene: TRBJ2-5; d_gene: .; abundance: few; v_gene: TRBV6-1; CDR3aa: CASSEVAWAAQETQYF
j_gene: TRBJ2-7; d_gene: TRBD1; abundance: .; v_gene: TRBV5-1; CDR3aa: CASSPGQGPYEQYF
j_gene: TRBJ2-3; d_gene: .; abundance: .; v_gene: TRBV5-1; CDR3aa: CASSLTEAFTDTQYF
j_gene: TRBJ2-7; d_gene: .; abundance: .; v_gene: TRBV6-1; CDR3aa: CASSEVRGYEQYF
j_gene: TRBJ2-1; d_gene: .; abundance: .; v_gene: TRBV6-5; CDR3aa: CASSYGGGSNEQFF
j_gene: TRBJ2-1; d_gene: .; abundance: few; v_gene: TRBV9; CDR3aa: CASSVAVGTYNEQFF
j_gene: TRBJ2-2; d_gene: TRBD1; abundance: .; v_gene: TRBV9; CDR3aa: CASSVEDRGFIGELFF
j_gene: TRBJ2-7; d_gene: TRBD2; abundance: .; v_gene: TRBV4-2; CDR3aa: CASSQDGRGEQYF
j_gene: TRBJ2-3; d_gene: TRBD2; abundance: .; v_gene: TRBV10-3; CDR3aa: CAISSGRAGDTQYF
j_gene: TRBJ2-5; d_gene: .; abundance: .; v_gene: TRBV27; CDR3aa: CASSFSGDQLETQYF
j_gene: TRBJ1-2; d_gene: TRBD1; abundance: .; v_gene: TRBV5-4; CDR3aa: CASSLFAGGYYTF
j_gene: .; d_gene: .; abundance: .; v_gene: TRBV5-1; CDR3aa: CASSLPAYEQYF
j_gene: TRBJ1-5; d_gene: .; abundance: .; v_gene: TRBV28; CDR3aa: CASSLPARVRSNQPQHF
j_gene: TRBJ2-5; d_gene: .; abundance: .; v_gene: TRBV18; CDR3aa: CASSAGTQETQYF
j_gene: TRBJ1-4; d_gene: .; abundance: .; v_gene: TRBV7-9; CDR3aa: CASSPDGGNEKLFF
j_gene: TRBJ2-4; d_gene: TRBD2; abundance: .; v_gene: TRBV5-5; CDR3aa: CASSSGRPKNIQYF
j_gene: TRBJ1-2; d_gene: .; abundance: .; v_gene: TRBV28; CDR3aa: CASWSGRGNGYTF
j_gene: TRBJ2-7; d_gene: TRBD2; abundance: .; v_gene: TRBV9; CDR3aa: CASSEGTSGSYEQYF
j_gene: TRBJ1-1; d_gene: TRBD1; abundance: .; v_gene: TRBV7-9; CDR3aa: CASSTRDREGRAFF
j_gene: TRBJ2-3; d_gene: .; abundance: .; v_gene: TRBV27; CDR3aa: CASSNREMRGTPDTQYF
j_gene: TRBJ1-6; d_gene: .; abundance: .; v_gene: TRBV30; CDR3aa: CAWSEGRPENSPLHF
j_gene: TRBJ1-3; d_gene: .; abundance: .; v_gene: TRBV5-8; CDR3aa: CASSLGDISGNTIYF
j_gene: TRBJ2-7; d_gene: .; abundance: .; v_gene: TRBV9; CDR3aa: CASSVLSTGYEQYF
j_gene: .; d_gene: .; abundance: .; v_gene: TRBV30; CDR3aa: CAWSVGGGTYEQYF